Below are 4 T cell receptor beta chains sequenced from a single sample in a study of identifying expanded T cells in peripheral blood. Some clones are missing from TCRdb's copy, which holds only in-frame ones; the method was immunoSEQ multiplex PCR. Here the sample spans roughly 100,000 clones, approximately 90% being singletons. The sample was blood. These receptors were obtained from a person between 18 and 69 years old in good health.

The CDR3 DNA reads TGTGCCAGCAGTTATCACTACGAGCAGTACTTC. Its protein product is CASSYHYEQYF. The chain couples TRBV6-1 to TRBJ2-7; D unclear. Trimming took off 5 bases at V and 3 bases at J, with 5 bases between the two ends. The CDR3 has 11 amino acids. Germline-derived CDR1 and CDR2 are MNHNS and SASEGT.

This chain joins TRBV29-1 and TRBJ2-1, with 7 positions matching TRBD1. The J segment lost 6 bases and the V segment lost 6 bases, leaving 2 bases of the junction unmatched. The CDR3 length is 11 residues. Germline assignment: CDR1 SQVTM and CDR2 ANQGSEA. This CDR3 reads CSVDRANEQFF. CDR3 sequence (DNA): TGCAGCGTCGACAGGGCCAATGAGCAGTTCTTC.

CDR3 protein: CASSHTGGGTDTQYF. The CDR3 DNA sequence: TGTGCCAGCAGCCACACAGGGGGCGGCACAGATACGCAGTATTTT. The rearrangement uses TRBV7-2 and TRBJ2-3, with 9 nucleotides matching TRBD1. Germline values: CDR1 SGHTA, CDR2 FQGNSA. V lost 5 bases to trimming and J lost 1 base; unmatched junction nucleotides: 4. The CDR3 length is 15 residues.

The V gene is TRBV7-8, the J gene TRBJ1-4; no clear D. The CDR3 is 15 amino acids. The germline V and J ends were trimmed by 6 bases and 8 bases, with 19 bases remaining between them. CDR1 is SGHVS, CDR2 FQNEAQ, per germline. The chain's CDR3 is CASRQAERFGEKLFF. The CDR3 bases are TGTGCCAGCAGACAAGCCGAGCGTTTTGGAGAAAAACTGTTTTTT.